This TCR beta chain derives from a study of blood T cells in healthy people across ages. A sample-barcoded 5' primer and a J-beta primer mix were used in a second PCR of roughly 7 to 12 cycles. Each cDNA molecule was tagged by a template-switch adaptor with 12 random nucleotides. TCRdb re-derived calls from the 5' RACE reads in MiXCR, one entry per CDR3 protein. The table records hundreds of thousands of distinct CDR3 sequences, under 70% of them present only once. CDR1 and CDR2 (germline): LGHNA, YNFKEQ. V shed 0 bases, J shed 1 base, and the junction held 2 bases outside the gene matches. The CDR3 spans 16 residues. The sample holds a few counts of this clonotype.

The sequence was collected from a man aged 55 to 70 in good health. The sequencing input was blood. The V gene is TRBV4-2, the J gene TRBJ2-3; 9 bases map to TRBD2. The CDR3 is CASSQEIAGGTDTQYF. Here the CDR3 DNA reads TGTGCCAGCAGCCAAGAGATAGCGGGGGGCACAGATACGCAGTATTTT.